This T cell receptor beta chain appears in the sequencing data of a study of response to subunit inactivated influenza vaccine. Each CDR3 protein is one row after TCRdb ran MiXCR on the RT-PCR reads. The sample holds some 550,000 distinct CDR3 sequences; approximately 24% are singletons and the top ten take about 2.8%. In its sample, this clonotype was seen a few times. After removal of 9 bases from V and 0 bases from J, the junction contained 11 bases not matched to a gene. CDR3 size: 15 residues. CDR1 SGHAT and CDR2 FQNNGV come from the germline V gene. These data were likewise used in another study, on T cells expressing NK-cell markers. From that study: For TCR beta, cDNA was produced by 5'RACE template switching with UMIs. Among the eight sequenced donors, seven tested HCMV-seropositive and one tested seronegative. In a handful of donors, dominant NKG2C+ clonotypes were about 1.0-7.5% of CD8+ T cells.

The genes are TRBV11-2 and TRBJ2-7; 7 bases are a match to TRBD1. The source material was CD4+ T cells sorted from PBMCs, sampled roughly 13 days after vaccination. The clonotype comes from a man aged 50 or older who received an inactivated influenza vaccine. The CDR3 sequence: CASRSGQANSYEQYF. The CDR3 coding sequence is TGTGCCAGTAGAAGCGGACAGGCTAACTCCTACGAGCAGTACTTC. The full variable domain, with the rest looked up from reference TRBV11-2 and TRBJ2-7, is EAGVAQSPRYKIIEKRQSVAFWCNPISGHATLYWYQQILGQGPKLLIQFQNNGVVDDSQLPKDRFSAERLKGVDSTLKIQPAKLEDSAVYLCASRSGQANSYEQYFGPGTRLTVT.